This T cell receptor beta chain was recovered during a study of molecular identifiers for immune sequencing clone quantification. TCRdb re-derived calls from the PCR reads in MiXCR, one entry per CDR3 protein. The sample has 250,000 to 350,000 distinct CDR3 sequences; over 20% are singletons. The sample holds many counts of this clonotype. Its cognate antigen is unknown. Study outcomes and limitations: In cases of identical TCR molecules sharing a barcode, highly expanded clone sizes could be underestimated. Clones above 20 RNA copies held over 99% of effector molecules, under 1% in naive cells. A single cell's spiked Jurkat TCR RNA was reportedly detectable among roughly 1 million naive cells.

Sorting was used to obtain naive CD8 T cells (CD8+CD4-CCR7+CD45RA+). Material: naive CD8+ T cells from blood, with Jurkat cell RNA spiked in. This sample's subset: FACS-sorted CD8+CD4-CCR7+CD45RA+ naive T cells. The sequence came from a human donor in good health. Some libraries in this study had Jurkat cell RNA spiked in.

The CDR3: CSAGNNSYEQYF. As DNA, the CDR3 is TGCAGTGCTGGGAACAACTCCTACGAGCAGTACTTC. This chain connects TRBV20-1 to TRBJ2-7, with D unclear. The CDR3 extends over 12 amino acids. The V and J ends lost 5 bases and 0 bases respectively, with 8 bases between them. CDR1 is DFQATT, CDR2 SNEGSKA, per germline (reference sequence).